This is a list of T cell receptor beta chains from one sample in a study of T cells in Graves' hyperthyroidism and ophthalmopathy. TCRdb used MiXCR to reprocess the multiplex PCR reads, holding one entry per CDR3 protein. The data show around 600,000 distinct CDR3 sequences, approximately 14% seen once. The sample comprised blood. The receptor set was obtained from a woman between 50 and 59 years old with Graves' ophthalmopathy. The CDR3 runs from the conserved cysteine through the conserved F or W. D genes are given only for firm matches. Clone size is not always given. Where it is, it says once, few, many or a class for expanded clones.

D: -
J: TRBJ1-1
size: few
V: TRBV7-2
DNA: TGTGCCAGCAGCTTAGGCTCCAGGGTGAACACTGAAGCTTTCTTT
CDR3: CASSLGSRVNTEAFF

D: -
J: TRBJ2-7
size: many
V: TRBV27
DNA: TGTGCCAGCAGTTTCCGACGGGAGAGCTACGAGCAGTACTTC
CDR3: CASSFRRESYEQYF

D: -
J: TRBJ2-2
size: many
V: TRBV6-2/TRBV6-3
DNA: TGTGCCAGCATGGAAAATTGGCGGGACCAGAGTGGGGGATACACCGGGGAGCTGTTTTTT
CDR3: CASMENWRDQSGGYTGELFF

D: -
J: TRBJ2-1
size: -
V: TRBV12-3/TRBV12-4
DNA: TGTGCCAGCAGTTTTGGGGGGGGCCCCTACAATGAGCAGTTCTTC
CDR3: CASSFGGGPYNEQFF

D: TRBD1
J: TRBJ2-7
size: few
V: TRBV7-2
DNA: TGTGCCAGCAGCTTATCCCTGACAGGGGGCTACGAGCAGTACTTC
CDR3: CASSLSLTGGYEQYF

D: -
J: TRBJ2-7
size: many
V: TRBV7-2
DNA: TGTGCCAGCACCAATAAAGGGCAGGTGTACACCTACGAGCAGTACTTC
CDR3: CASTNKGQVYTYEQYF

D: TRBD2
J: TRBJ2-2
size: -
V: TRBV30
DNA: TGTGCCTGGAGGGGGGCGGGAGGGCCCGGGGAGCTGTTTTTT
CDR3: CAWRGAGGPGELFF

D: -
J: TRBJ1-1
size: few
V: TRBV4-1
DNA: TGCGCCAGCAGAGGGGGGTCCACTGAAGCTTTCTTT
CDR3: CASRGGSTEAFF

D: TRBD2
J: TRBJ2-1
size: many
V: TRBV28
DNA: TGTGCCAGCAGTTCCCCTACTAGCGGGAGTTGGAATGAGCAGTTCTTC
CDR3: CASSSPTSGSWNEQFF

D: TRBD1
J: TRBJ2-7
size: many
V: TRBV11-1
DNA: TGTGCCAGCAGCTCGGGACAGCCCCTTGTCGAGCAGTACTTC
CDR3: CASSSGQPLVEQYF

D: TRBD1
J: TRBJ1-2
size: many
V: TRBV12-3/TRBV12-4
DNA: TGTGCCAGCAGCTTACAGGGGAGGTATGGCTACACCTTC
CDR3: CASSLQGRYGYTF

D: -
J: TRBJ2-3
size: -
V: TRBV19
DNA: TGTGCCAGTAGTATTGAGGGAATCGCAGATACGCAGTATTTT
CDR3: CASSIEGIADTQYF

D: -
J: TRBJ2-3
size: -
V: TRBV5-4
DNA: TGTGCCAGCAGCCTCGTGGGCCCGCTCACAGATACGCAGTATTTT
CDR3: CASSLVGPLTDTQYF

D: -
J: TRBJ1-2
size: -
V: TRBV10-3
DNA: TGTGCCATCACCGCAACCGGGTCCTCGTTTGGCTACACCTTC
CDR3: CAITATGSSFGYTF

D: -
J: TRBJ1-2
size: many
V: TRBV18
DNA: TGTGCCAGCTCACAACGGGACGGGAACTATGGCTACACCTTC
CDR3: CASSQRDGNYGYTF

D: TRBD1
J: TRBJ2-1
size: many
V: TRBV7-3
DNA: TGTGCCAGCAGCTTAGCGACAGGGGGGGAGCAGTTCTTC
CDR3: CASSLATGGEQFF

D: -
J: TRBJ1-2
size: many
V: TRBV5-1
DNA: TGCGCCAGCAGCTTGGGAGGATTCGCCCGCTTCACCTATGGCTACACCTTC
CDR3: CASSLGGFARFTYGYTF

D: -
J: TRBJ2-7
size: many
V: TRBV20-1
DNA: TGCAGTGCCGGGCTAGCTAGCGAGCAGTACTTC
CDR3: CSAGLASEQYF

D: -
J: TRBJ2-2
size: many
V: TRBV2
DNA: TGTGCCAGCAGTGTTCAGGCTAGCGAAAACACCGGGGAGCTGTTTTTT
CDR3: CASSVQASENTGELFF

D: TRBD2
J: TRBJ2-3
size: many
V: TRBV7-3
DNA: TGTGCCAGCAGCTTAAGAGCGGGAGTCGGCACAGATACGCAGTATTTT
CDR3: CASSLRAGVGTDTQYF

D: -
J: TRBJ1-1
size: many
V: TRBV7-8
DNA: TGTGCCAGCAGCTTCCGGGAGACCTTGAACACTGAAGCTTTCTTT
CDR3: CASSFRETLNTEAFF

D: -
J: TRBJ1-2
size: -
V: TRBV5-4
DNA: TGTGCCAGCAGTTCCGGGTCGGGGGGCGCCCATGGCTACACCTTC
CDR3: CASSSGSGGAHGYTF

D: TRBD2
J: TRBJ2-5
size: many
V: TRBV7-2
DNA: TGTGCCAGCAGCTTAGGGCTAGCGGGAGGCCCCAGTGAGACCCAGTACTTC
CDR3: CASSLGLAGGPSETQYF

D: -
J: TRBJ2-7
size: many
V: TRBV7-6
DNA: TGTGCCAGCAGCTTAAGGGGCGGGATCGACTCCTACGAGCAGTACTTC
CDR3: CASSLRGGIDSYEQYF

D: -
J: TRBJ1-2
size: few
V: TRBV13
DNA: TGTGCCAGCAGCTTGTTCGGGGGTGGCTACACCTTC
CDR3: CASSLFGGGYTF

D: TRBD1
J: TRBJ2-5
size: many
V: TRBV19
DNA: TGTGCCAGTGGTGGACAGGGAGAGACCCAGTACTTC
CDR3: CASGGQGETQYF

D: -
J: TRBJ2-3
size: few
V: TRBV7-9
DNA: TGTGCCAGCAGCTTAGCGGGGCGGACTTTGAGCACAGATACGCAGTATTTT
CDR3: CASSLAGRTLSTDTQYF

D: -
J: TRBJ2-3
size: -
V: TRBV10-3
DNA: TGTGCCATCAGTGAGTCTGCGGTGAGCACAGATACGCAGTATTTT
CDR3: CAISESAVSTDTQYF

D: TRBD2
J: TRBJ2-2
size: many
V: TRBV6-1
DNA: TGTGCCAGCAGTTCCACTCGGGTTAGCGGGAGTACCGGGGAGCTGTTTTTT
CDR3: CASSSTRVSGSTGELFF

D: TRBD2
J: TRBJ2-1
size: -
V: TRBV20-1
DNA: TGCAGTGCCCCTCGGTTCACTAGCGGATACAATGAGCAGTTCTTC
CDR3: CSAPRFTSGYNEQFF

D: -
J: TRBJ2-7
size: many
V: TRBV6-2/TRBV6-3
DNA: TGTGCCAGCAGTTACGGGGCAGGGGTATCCTACGAGCAGTACTTC
CDR3: CASSYGAGVSYEQYF

D: TRBD2
J: TRBJ2-7
size: once
V: TRBV12-3/TRBV12-4
DNA: TGTGCCAGCCAGACGGCGGGAGGGCCCTACAATGAGCAGTACTTC
CDR3: CASQTAGGPYNEQYF

D: TRBD1
J: TRBJ2-7
size: few
V: TRBV15
DNA: TGTGCCACCAGCAGAGCCGGGACAGGGGCCTACGAGCAGTACTTC
CDR3: CATSRAGTGAYEQYF

D: TRBD2
J: TRBJ2-2
size: few
V: TRBV6-1
DNA: TGTGCCAGCAGACTAGCGGGAGGTGTCGGGGAGCTGTTTTTT
CDR3: CASRLAGGVGELFF

D: TRBD1
J: TRBJ1-1
size: -
V: TRBV5-5
DNA: TGTGCCAGCAGCGGGACAGGGGGTCGTCGAAGCGCTGAAGCTTTCTTT
CDR3: CASSGTGGRRSAEAFF

D: -
J: TRBJ1-6
size: -
V: TRBV6-6
DNA: TGTGCCAGCAGTTACTCAGGGTCCTATAATTCACCCCTCCACTTT
CDR3: CASSYSGSYNSPLHF